These 12 T cell receptor beta chains were sequenced from one sample in a study of blood T cell repertoires in COVID-19. Libraries were prepared by immunoSEQ multiplex PCR; TCRdb keeps only in-frame clonotypes and omits some of them. The data contain about 41,000 clones, 75% to 85% of them singletons. The sample consisted of peripheral blood. The origin of the receptors is a man older than 75 with acute or convalescent COVID-19.

This clone was seen a few times. The chain couples TRBV2 to TRBJ2-5; 7 nucleotides line up with TRBD1. J lost 1 base, V lost 5 bases, and 10 bases had no gene match. This CDR3 is built from 16 residues. CDR1 SNHLY and CDR2 FYNNEI come from the germline V gene. The CDR3 region has the DNA TGTGCCAGCAGTTATGGTGAGGGGGCTACCCAAGAGACCCAGTACTTC. Protein: CASSYGEGATQETQYF.

A few counts support this clone. This chain connects TRBV10-1 to TRBJ2-3; no clear D gene. Trimming took 0 bases from V and 4 from J, leaving 2 bases between them. The length of the CDR3 is 12 residues. Germline CDR1 and CDR2: WNHNN and SYGVQD (reference sequence). The CDR3 protein is CASSESSDTQYF. Written as DNA, the CDR3 is TGCGCCAGCAGTGAGTCCTCAGATACGCAGTATTTT.

This chain connects TRBV5-4 to TRBJ2-7; 9 bases align to TRBD2. Looked up from germline, CDR1 is SGHNT and CDR2 is YYREEE (reference sequence). Trimming removed 2 bases from V and 1 base from J; junction bases left unmatched: 4. The CDR3 extends over 15 amino acids. The CDR3 protein is CASSFSGGLSYEQYF. The CDR3 region has the DNA TGTGCCAGCAGCTTTAGCGGGGGCCTTTCCTACGAGCAGTACTTC.

This chain links TRBV11-2 with TRBJ2-1; D is possibly TRBD1 (6 bases). The CDR3 has 16 amino acids. CDR1 SGHAT and CDR2 FQNNGV come from the germline V gene. V lost 0 bases, J lost 2 bases, and 11 bases lay in between. The CDR3 reads CASSLDPGAAYNEQFF. The CDR3 nucleotides are TGTGCCAGCAGCTTAGATCCAGGGGCGGCCTACAATGAGCAGTTCTTC.

The chain uses TRBV3-1 (or the pseudogene TRBV3-2) and TRBJ1-5; D is uncertain. The V gene lost 1 base and the J gene lost 5 bases, with 12 bases spanning the gap. CDR3 size: 15 residues. In germline, CDR1 is LGHDT, CDR2 YNNKEL (reference sequence). The CDR3 region has the DNA TGTGCCAGCAGCCAAGTCTTCAGTTTTGATCAGCCCCAGCATTTT. It is translated as CASSQVFSFDQPQHF.

Remarks on this clone: One junction end does not reproduce the germline sequence, and a read error may be involved. V and J are TRBV9 and TRBJ1-1; 7 nucleotides align to TRBD1. The CDR3 has 13 amino acids. The germline CDR1 and CDR2 sequences are SGDLS and YYNGEE. The CDR3 sequence is CTSSVGDSTEAFF. In DNA, the CDR3 is TGTACCAGCAGCGTTGGGGACAGCACTGAAGCTTTCTTT. Full variable domain (outside the CDR3, taken from reference TRBV9 and TRBJ1-1): DSGVTQTPKHLITATGQRVTLRCSPRSGDLSVYWYQQSLDQGLQFLIQYYNGEERAKGNILERFSAQQFPDLHSELNLSSLELGDSALYFCTSSVGDSTEAFFGQGTRLTVV.

This clone was picked up one time. The chain couples TRBV5-4 to TRBJ1-4; D might be TRBD1 (6 bases). The V gene lost 0 bases and the J gene lost 5 bases, with 8 bases spanning the gap. Germline V gene data show CDR1 as SGHNT and CDR2 as YYREEE (reference sequence). The CDR3 is 14 amino acids. The chain's CDR3 is CASSLGQENEKLFF. DNA of the CDR3: TGTGCCAGCAGCTTGGGACAGGAAAATGAAAAACTGTTTTTT.

The genes are TRBV14 and TRBJ2-1; 8 nucleotides align to TRBD2. The CDR3 is 15 amino acids. The V gene end was trimmed by 0 bases and the J gene end by 12 bases; junction bases not matched to a gene: 10. CDR1 and CDR2 from the germline V gene are SGHDN and FVKESK. The CDR3 sequence is CASSQDGRLARMQFF. In DNA form, the CDR3 reads TGTGCCAGCAGCCAAGATGGGAGACTAGCGCGGATGCAGTTCTTC.

The V and J genes are TRBV3-1 (or the pseudogene TRBV3-2) and TRBJ2-7, with D possibly matching TRBD2 (10 bases). CDR1 LGHDT and CDR2 YNNKEL come from the germline V gene (reference sequence). The length of the CDR3 is 16 residues. Trimming shortened V by 8 bases and J by 5 bases, and 25 bases separated the two germline ends. This chain's CDR3 is CASANRGRLAGDEQYF. In DNA, the CDR3 is TGTGCCAGCGCCAACAGGGGGCGGCTAGCGGGAGACGAGCAGTACTTC.

This clone came up once. The V and J genes are TRBV9 and TRBJ1-2; TRBD1 agrees at 9 bases. V shed 1 base, J shed 4 bases, and the junction held 5 bases outside the gene matches. CDR1 SGDLS and CDR2 YYNGEE come from the germline V gene. CDR3 size: 15 residues. CDR3 protein: CASSVTGQGIYGYTF. The CDR3 DNA reads TGTGCCAGCAGCGTAACGGGACAGGGTATCTATGGCTACACCTTC.

J is TRBJ2-7 and V is TRBV28; tentative D call: TRBD1 (5 bases). Deletions cut 1 base from V and 6 bases from J, with 13 bases between. CDR3 size: 14 residues. Per the germline V gene, CDR1 is MDHEN and CDR2 is SYDVKM. CDR3 DNA sequence: TGTGCCAGCAGTTTATTTCAGGGTGTGGTCGAGCAGTACTTC. It codes for CASSLFQGVVEQYF.

Points on this clone: No DNA is shown, since the ends of the CDR3 on it are uncertain; the CDR3 is the one TCRdb lists. The J gene is TRBJ2-2, the V gene TRBV7-2; the table's D call of TRBD2 was not tested on the DNA. The CDR3 spans 12 residues, counting both ends. The germline CDR1 and CDR2 sequences are SGHTA and FQGNSA. The CDR3 reads CASSVAGGSPFF.